The clone carrying this T cell receptor (beta chain) has a handful of counts. The data were obtained in a study of type 1 regulatory T cells. Study-level background: This in vitro CD4 product, T-allo10, is enriched for Tr1 cells and alloantigen-specific.

A single record per CDR3 protein comes from TCRdb applying MiXCR to the reads. The sample lists 75,000 to 100,000 distinct CDR3 sequences; roughly 28% were seen once. The germline CDR1 and CDR2 sequences are MNHEY and SVGEGT. Trimming removed 7 bases at V and 6 bases at J, with 19 bases between. The CDR3 contains 15 residues. The sample comprised CD4+ T cells, either the whole sample or a sorted fraction (not recorded which). This clonotype was sampled from a human donor in good health. The chain uses TRBV6-2 or TRBV6-3 and TRBJ1-5; no definite D call. The CDR3, as DNA: TGTGCCAGCACCCCTGGCCCCTCCGCCAGTCAGCCCCAGCATTTT. It specifies CASTPGPSASQPQHF.